Detailed here is one TCR beta chain. Its antigen remains unknown. The sample is drawn from a study of shared clonotypes between healthy human individuals. Study-level points and caveats: Despite large depth, sorted-subset datasets appeared incompletely sequenced.

This CDR3 is 13 amino acids long. Trimming pared 1 base from V and 6 bases from J, leaving 7 bases between. In germline, CDR1 is SNHLY, CDR2 FYNNEI. Libraries were prepared by immunoSEQ multiplex PCR; TCRdb keeps only in-frame clonotypes and omits some of them. Of 2.5 million or so clones listed, approximately 90% are singletons. The genes are TRBV2 and TRBJ1-5; no clear D. Specimen: naive CD4+ T cells sorted from blood. As for subset: CD45RA+ positively selected. The receptor was derived from a young man in good health. CDR3 region: CASSEDWGQPQHF. In nucleotides, the CDR3 is TGTGCCAGCAGTGAAGATTGGGGTCAGCCCCAGCATTTT.